One and the same sample provided the 30 T cell receptor beta chains below, sequenced in a study of T cell repertoires in cytomegalovirus infection. TCRdb reprocessed the reads via MiXCR and lists one record per CDR3 protein. The sample gives 560,000 or so distinct CDR3 sequences, 16% of which show up once; roughly 25% is in the top ten. The sequenced sample was CD8+ T cells from PBMCs. All receptors derive from a human donor in good health (CMV status not recorded). Some clones in this sample may be carry-over from other donors' samples.

The chain combines TRBV11-2 with TRBJ1-1, with D perhaps TRBD1 (6 bases). This CDR3 spans 11 amino acids. Per germline, CDR1 SGHAT and CDR2 FQNNGV. Between the trimmed V and J ends, which lost 6 bases and 7 bases, there was a span of 9 bases. The CDR3 here is CASRPGVEAFF. DNA of the CDR3: TGTGCCAGCAGACCAGGGGTTGAAGCTTTCTTT.

This clonotype was detected only a few times. V is TRBV5-5 and J is TRBJ2-7; TRBD1 or TRBD2 may be the D gene (5 bases each). The length of the CDR3 is 16 residues. V was pared by 2 bases and J by 0 bases, with 15 bases between. Germline CDR1 and CDR2: SGHKS and YYEKEE (reference sequence). In nucleotides, the CDR3 is TGTGCCAGCAGCTTCCCTTCAGCAGGGAGCTCCTACGAGCAGTACTTC. It codes for CASSFPSAGSSYEQYF.

This chain uses TRBV28 with TRBJ2-2; D might be TRBD1 (6 bases). The CDR3 runs to 13 residues. Germline CDR1 is MDHEN and CDR2 is SYDVKM. V lost 7 bases and J 3 bases, leaving 9 bases between the germline ends. CDR3 residues: CASKQGDTGELFF. DNA for the CDR3: TGTGCCAGCAAACAGGGTGACACCGGGGAGCTGTTTTTT.

This chain connects TRBV9 to TRBJ2-1; 14 nucleotides line up with TRBD2. Per the germline V gene, CDR1 is SGDLS and CDR2 is YYNGEE. V was pared by 3 bases and J by 4 bases, with 9 bases of the junction left unmatched. The CDR3 is 18 residues long. The CDR3: CASSGTTSGGASYNEQFF. In DNA form, the CDR3 reads TGTGCCAGCAGCGGGACGACTAGCGGGGGGGCGTCTTACAATGAGCAGTTCTTC.

This clonotype has ten or more counts. The chain links TRBV5-5 to TRBJ2-2; D is possibly TRBD2 (5 bases). Germline CDR1 and CDR2: SGHKS and YYEKEE (reference sequence). V shed 0 bases and J shed 3 bases, with 6 bases lying between them. This CDR3 spans 14 amino acids. CDR3 nucleotides: TGTGCCAGCAGCTTGGGTAGCGACACCGGGGAGCTGTTTTTT. It specifies CASSLGSDTGELFF. The full variable domain, rest sourced from reference TRBV5-5 and TRBJ2-2, is DAGVTQSPTHLIKTRGQQVTLRCSPISGHKSVSWYQQVLGQGPQFIFQYYEKEERGRGNFPDRFSARQFPNYSSELNVNALLLGDSALYLCASSLGSDTGELFFGEGSRLTVL.

Points on this clonotype: A much larger clone differs by one base, so this may be a read error. The V and J genes are TRBV12-3 or TRBV12-4 and TRBJ1-2; D might be TRBD1 (6 bases). V was trimmed by 2 bases and J by 3 bases, leaving 13 bases between them. The CDR3 extends over 15 amino acids. As DNA, the CDR3 is TGTGCCAGCAGTTTATCCCAACAGGGTTACTATGGCTACACCTTC. Its protein is CASSLSQQGYYGYTF.

This CDR3 reads CSANPGTPSKVQYF. The DNA for the CDR3 is TGCAGCGCCAATCCCGGGACACCCTCTAAGGTTCAGTACTTC. The gene calls are TRBV29-1 and TRBJ2-4; D perhaps matches TRBD1 (6 bases). The V end lost 7 bases, the J end lost 11 bases, and 24 bases lay between the germline ends. This CDR3 region has 14 residues. Looked up from germline, CDR1 is SQVTM and CDR2 is ANQGSEA.

On this clonotype: The junction departs from the called germline gene at one end, perhaps through a read error. The rearrangement joins TRBV18 to TRBJ2-4, with 8 nucleotides matching TRBD1. CDR3 length: 18 amino acids. Germline CDR1 is KGHSH and CDR2 is LQKENI. CDR3 amino acids: CASSLLRDRTAGKNIQDF. In DNA form, the CDR3 reads TGTGCCAGCTCACTCCTTCGGGACAGGACGGCGGGCAAAAACATTCAGGACTTC. The whole variable domain, filled in from reference TRBV18 and TRBJ2-4, reads NAGVMQNPRHLVRRRGQEARLRCSPMKGHSHVYWYRQLPEEGLKFMVYLQKENIIDESGMPKERFSAEFPKEGPSILRIQQVVRGDSAAYFCASSLLRDRTAGKNIQDFGAGTRLSVL.

This clonotype occurred many times. V and J are TRBV11-1 and TRBJ1-1; maybe TRBD1 (6 bases). V shed 0 bases and J shed 8 bases, with 16 bases lying between them. From germline, CDR1 is SGHAT and CDR2 FQDESV (reference sequence). There are 15 residues in the CDR3. Here the CDR3 reads CASSLAGATGREAFF. Written as DNA, the CDR3 is TGTGCCAGCAGCTTAGCCGGGGCAACAGGGCGAGAAGCTTTCTTT.

The rearrangement links TRBV20-1 to TRBJ1-5; D not resolved. V was clipped by 0 bases and J by 4 bases, with 10 bases between them. The CDR3 totals 14 residues. The germline CDR1 and CDR2 sequences are DFQATT and SNEGSKA (reference sequence). This CDR3 reads CSARDNVGNQPQHF. The DNA for the CDR3 is TGCAGTGCTAGAGATAATGTGGGGAATCAGCCCCAGCATTTT.

This chain uses TRBV29-1 with TRBJ2-1, with a tentative D call TRBD2 (6 bases). This CDR3 is built from 13 residues. Between the trimmed V and J ends, which lost 5 bases and 2 bases, there was a span of 10 bases. In germline, CDR1 is SQVTM, CDR2 ANQGSEA. CDR3 residues: CSVRRGAYNEQFF. CDR3 nucleotide sequence: TGCAGCGTTCGGCGGGGAGCCTACAATGAGCAGTTCTTC.

The V and J genes are TRBV4-2 and TRBJ1-1; 8 bases line up with TRBD1. CDR3 length equals 18 residues. V shed 0 bases, J shed 1 base, and the junction held 10 bases outside the gene matches. Germline V CDR1 and CDR2: LGHNA, YNFKEQ. The CDR3 nucleotides read TGTGCCAGCAGCCAAGATCTTACAGGGGGAAGGGGGAACACTGAAGCTTTCTTT. It codes for CASSQDLTGGRGNTEAFF.

The V gene is TRBV6-2 or TRBV6-3, the J gene TRBJ1-1, with D uncertain. The length of the CDR3 is 14 residues. In germline, CDR1 is MNHEY, CDR2 SVGEGT. The ends were cut back, 8 bases at V and 4 bases at J, with 17 bases in the middle. CDR3 loop: CASALSVSGTEAFF. CDR3 coding DNA: TGTGCCAGCGCCCTAAGTGTGTCAGGCACTGAAGCTTTCTTT.

This clonotype was counted many times. The chain joins TRBV7-6 to TRBJ2-1; 7 bases are a match to TRBD1. The CDR3 loop spans 16 amino acids. Germline CDR1 SGHVS, CDR2 FNYEAQ. V lost 2 bases to trimming and J lost 4 bases; unmatched junction nucleotides: 8. This CDR3 is CASSLTGTAIYNEQFF. The CDR3 DNA follows: TGTGCCAGCAGCTTAACCGGGACAGCGATATACAATGAGCAGTTCTTC.

This clonotype was picked up many times. V is TRBV7-3 and J is TRBJ2-1, with D uncertain. Trimming shortened V by 4 bases and J by 9 bases, and 10 bases separated the two germline ends. Germline V gives CDR1 SGHTA, CDR2 FQGTGA. There are 12 residues in the CDR3. The CDR3 spells CASSYSGVEQFF. DNA of the CDR3: TGTGCCAGCAGCTACAGTGGAGTTGAGCAGTTCTTC.

This clonotype was detected many times. One end of the junction varies from germline; a read error may be responsible. V usage is TRBV7-9 and J usage is TRBJ1-3; TRBD1 is a possible D gene (5 bases). This CDR3 comprises 12 residues. Germline CDR1 reads SEHNR; CDR2 reads FQNEAQ (reference sequence). CDR3 in amino acids: CASSPQRGKLEF. CDR3 bases: TGTGCCAGCAGCCCCCAGCGGGGCAAGTTAGAATTT.

This chain joins TRBV27 and TRBJ2-7; D ambiguous. This CDR3 is 15 amino acids long. V dropped 2 bases and J dropped 0 bases, with 11 bases sitting between them. Per the germline V gene, CDR1 is MNHEY and CDR2 is SMNVEV (reference sequence). The CDR3 sequence is CASSLDKGGSYEQYF. The CDR3 DNA reads as TGTGCCAGCAGTTTAGACAAGGGTGGCTCCTACGAGCAGTACTTC.

The genes are TRBV10-3 and TRBJ2-2; D is tentatively TRBD1 or TRBD2 (6 bases each). CDR3 length equals 15 residues. V lost 8 bases and J lost 3, with 16 bases in between. The V gene's germline CDR1 is ENHRY and CDR2 SYGVKD. CDR3 sequence reads: CAIFFRRGDTGELFF. The CDR3 bases are TGTGCCATCTTCTTCCGGAGGGGGGACACCGGGGAGCTGTTTTTT.

This clonotype was detected many times. The J gene is TRBJ1-5, the V gene TRBV7-2; D is undetermined. Trimming pared 2 bases from V and 7 bases from J, leaving 18 bases between. Germline CDR1 is SGHTA and CDR2 is FQGNSA. This CDR3 has 16 residues. The CDR3 sequence is CASSLLVEREGQPQHF. The CDR3 DNA reads as TGTGCCAGCAGCTTATTGGTTGAGAGGGAGGGACAGCCCCAGCATTTT.

This clonotype was seen a few times. CDR3 protein: CASSSWTGSEETQYF. CDR3 nucleotide sequence: TGTGCCAGCAGTTCCTGGACGGGCTCGGAAGAGACCCAGTACTTC. The chain links TRBV27 to TRBJ2-5; D unclear. The CDR3 covers 15 residues. Germline V gives CDR1 MNHEY, CDR2 SMNVEV (reference sequence). Trimming shortened V by 4 bases and J by 3 bases, and 15 bases separated the two germline ends.

The J gene is TRBJ1-5, the V gene TRBV9; TRBD1 might be the D (5 bases). The V and J ends lost 7 bases and 5 bases respectively, with 7 bases between them. The CDR3 is 11 amino acids. CDR1 and CDR2 from the germline V gene are SGDLS and YYNGEE. CDR3 sequence (DNA): TGTGCCAGCGGGACCTATCAGCCCCAGCATTTT. Translation: CASGTYQPQHF. The complete variable domain, with remaining parts taken from reference TRBV9 and TRBJ1-5, reads DSGVTQTPKHLITATGQRVTLRCSPRSGDLSVYWYQQSLDQGLQFLIQYYNGEERAKGNILERFSAQQFPDLHSELNLSSLELGDSALYFCASGTYQPQHFGDGTRLSIL.

The chain recombines TRBV27 with TRBJ2-1; D gene ambiguous. Trimming left V 6 bases short and J 0 bases short, with 6 bases between. This CDR3 is built from 13 residues. Germline V lookup: CDR1 MNHEY, CDR2 SMNVEV (reference sequence). The CDR3 DNA reads as TGTGCCAGCAGCCCCTTCTCCTACAATGAGCAGTTCTTC. This gives the protein CASSPFSYNEQFF.

This clonotype was detected ten times or more. The chain uses TRBV7-2 and TRBJ2-2; D is possibly TRBD1 or TRBD2 (8 bases each). Trimming removed 4 bases from V and 5 bases from J, with 23 bases in between. CDR1 SGHTA and CDR2 FQGNSA come from the germline V gene. The CDR3 spans 18 residues. The CDR3 reads CASSSGGAWTGSTGELFF. The CDR3 nucleotides are TGTGCCAGCAGCTCCGGGGGGGCTTGGACAGGGTCGACCGGGGAGCTGTTTTTT.

The sample holds many counts of this clonotype. This chain links TRBV7-6 with TRBJ2-7; perhaps TRBD2 as D (6 bases). V was cut by 3 bases and J by 4 bases, with 19 bases left in between. From germline, CDR1 is SGHVS and CDR2 FNYEAQ. The CDR3 is made up of 16 amino acids. CDR3 protein: CASSLANSGPNYEQYF. CDR3 nucleotides: TGTGCCAGCAGCTTGGCCAACAGCGGGCCGAATTACGAGCAGTACTTC.

Ten or more counts support this clonotype. The chain has TRBV7-6 and TRBJ2-1, with 7 positions matching TRBD2. Germline CDR1 reads SGHVS; CDR2 reads FNYEAQ. V was clipped by 5 bases and J by 5 bases; unmatched bases: 6. CDR3 length equals 14 residues. DNA of the CDR3: TGTGCCAGCAGCCTGGGACTATTGAACAATGAGCAGTTCTTC. Protein product: CASSLGLLNNEQFF.

This clonotype has more than one count but fewer than ten. V and J are TRBV29-1 and TRBJ2-5; TRBD2 agrees at 16 bases. The germline CDR1 and CDR2 sequences are SQVTM and ANQGSEA. J gave up 5 bases and V 1 base, and 7 bases lay outside the gene matches. The CDR3 sequence is 17 residues long. CDR3 nucleotides: TGCAGCGTTGAAGTGGGGACTAGCGGGAGGGCCGGGGAGACCCAGTACTTC. It is translated as CSVEVGTSGRAGETQYF. Variable domain in full (rest from reference TRBV29-1 and TRBJ2-5): SAVISQKPSRDICQRGTSLTIQCQVDSQVTMMFWYRQQPGQSLTLIATANQGSEATYESGFVIDKFPISRPNLTFSTLTVSNMSPEDSSIYLCSVEVGTSGRAGETQYFGPGTRLLVL.

This clonotype showed up many times. The J gene is TRBJ2-1, the V gene TRBV27, with D maybe TRBD1 (6 bases). The V and J ends lost 3 bases and 8 bases respectively, with 14 bases between them. CDR1 is MNHEY, CDR2 SMNVEV, per germline (reference sequence). The CDR3 sequence is 14 residues long. CDR3: CASSLVQGTYEQFF. CDR3 nucleotides: TGTGCCAGCAGTTTGGTACAGGGTACCTATGAGCAGTTCTTC.

In regard to this clonotype: This may come from a read error, since a much larger clone is one base off. The CDR3 reads CACSPRTVMRELFF. CDR3 nucleotides: TGTGCCTGCAGTCCCAGGACCGTTATGCGGGAGCTGTTTTTT. The chain uses TRBV28 and TRBJ2-2; D remains unclear. Per the germline V gene, CDR1 is MDHEN and CDR2 is SYDVKM. The CDR3 is 14 amino acids.

This clonotype turned up a few times. This chain joins TRBV5-4 and TRBJ2-1, with D maybe TRBD2 (6 bases). The V and J ends lost 4 bases and 5 bases respectively, with 13 bases between them. CDR1 is SGHNT, CDR2 YYREEE, per germline (reference sequence). This CDR3 has 14 residues. The CDR3, as DNA: TGTGCCAGCAGCCTGGGAGGCGTCCACAATGAGCAGTTCTTC. The encoded protein is CASSLGGVHNEQFF. The entire variable domain, with the rest obtained from reference TRBV5-4 and TRBJ2-1, is as follows: ETGVTQSPTHLIKTRGQQVTLRCSSQSGHNTVSWYQQALGQGPQFIFQYYREEENGRGNFPPRFSGLQFPNYSSELNVNALELDDSALYLCASSLGGVHNEQFFGPGTRLTVL.

This clonotype occurred many times. CDR3 coding DNA: TGTGCCAGCAGTCAAGGTTACGGACAGCCCTATGGCTACACCTTC. This encodes CASSQGYGQPYGYTF. This chain joins TRBV6-1 and TRBJ1-2, with a tentative D call TRBD1 (6 bases). This CDR3 spans 15 amino acids. CDR1 and CDR2 from the germline V gene are MNHNS and SASEGT. V lost 5 bases and J lost 4, with 17 bases in between.